This entry lists 9 T cell receptor beta chains sequenced from one sample in a study of blood T cell repertoires in COVID-19. TCRdb's copy holds only in-frame clones and misses some; the assay was immunoSEQ multiplex PCR. The data contain 88,000 or so clones, 65% to 90% of them singletons. Sequences were obtained from peripheral blood. The source of these receptors is a man between 60 and 75 years old with acute or convalescent COVID-19.

The genes are TRBV29-1 and TRBJ2-7; 9 nucleotides match TRBD2. Trimming cost V 7 bases and J 4 bases; bases outside gene matches: 8. The CDR3 runs to 13 residues. Per germline, CDR1 SQVTM and CDR2 ANQGSEA. This CDR3 is CSAGRGGEYEQYF. In DNA, the CDR3 is TGCAGCGCTGGCCGCGGGGGGGAGTACGAGCAGTACTTC.

The V and J genes are TRBV2 and TRBJ2-3, with D possibly TRBD2 on 5 matching bases. V shed 7 bases and J shed 0 bases, with 14 bases lying between them. The germline gives CDR1 SNHLY, CDR2 FYNNEI. CDR3 size: 15 residues. DNA of the CDR3: TGTGCCAGCAAAAGATTGGAGGTTAGCACAGATACGCAGTATTTT. This translates into CASKRLEVSTDTQYF.

J is TRBJ2-1 and V is TRBV7-2; 8 positions agree with TRBD2. The V segment lost 5 bases and the J segment 6 bases; nucleotides outside the gene matches: 15. The CDR3 is 17 amino acids. The germline V gene encodes CDR1 SGHTA and CDR2 FQGNSA. The chain's CDR3 is CASSPRVGTSLSNEQFF. The CDR3 coding sequence is TGTGCCAGCAGCCCCCGCGTTGGGACTAGTCTTTCCAATGAGCAGTTCTTC.

The rearrangement links TRBV28 to TRBJ2-2, with D maybe TRBD2 (6 bases). Deletions cut 2 bases from V and 8 bases from J, with 9 bases between. CDR3 length: 13 amino acids. Germline V gene lookup returns CDR1 MDHEN and CDR2 SYDVKM. Here the CDR3 reads CASSLSGTGELFF. The CDR3 bases are TGTGCCAGCAGTTTAAGTGGGACTGGGGAGCTGTTTTTT.

This chain joins TRBV5-1 and TRBJ2-3; TRBD2 matches at 12 bases. The length of the CDR3 is 15 residues. Looked up from germline, CDR1 is SGHRS and CDR2 is YFSETQ. Trimming cost V 4 bases and J 5 bases; bases outside gene matches: 5. CDR3 residues: CASSASGGVGDTQYF. The CDR3, as DNA: TGCGCCAGCAGCGCTAGCGGGGGGGTTGGAGATACGCAGTATTTT.

The CDR3, as DNA: TGCGCCAGCAGCCGTGGCCGGGTAGATGAAAAACTGTTTTTT. This sequence encodes CASSRGRVDEKLFF. The chain uses TRBV4-1 and TRBJ1-4; D call uncertain. Germline CDR1 and CDR2: MGHRA and YSYEKL. The CDR3 sequence is 14 residues long. V was clipped by 4 bases and J by 6 bases, with 12 bases between them.

The chain joins TRBV19 to TRBJ1-5, with a possible D match to TRBD1 (5 bases). Germline CDR1 LNHDA, CDR2 SQIVND (reference sequence). Trimming shortened V by 5 bases and J by 0 bases, and 11 bases separated the two germline ends. This CDR3 has 15 residues. CDR3 residues: CASSLPGGSNQPQHF. In nucleotides, the CDR3 is TGTGCCAGTAGTCTCCCCGGGGGTAGCAATCAGCCCCAGCATTTT.

This clone was counted between two and nine times. The genes are TRBV15 and TRBJ1-6; D may be TRBD1 (6 bases). CDR1 is LNHNV and CDR2 is YYDKDF in the germline V gene (reference sequence). The CDR3 totals 16 residues. The V end was cut by 3 bases, the J end by 0 bases, with 9 bases between. CDR3 in amino acids: CATSRQGSSYNSPLHF. The CDR3 region has the DNA TGTGCCACCAGCAGGCAGGGGTCCTCCTATAATTCACCCCTCCACTTT.

The rearrangement joins TRBV9 to TRBJ2-7; D not resolved. V was trimmed by 4 bases and J by 4 bases, leaving 9 bases between them. Germline lookup yields CDR1 SGDLS and CDR2 YYNGEE. CDR3 length: 12 amino acids. CDR3: CASSRDGYEQYF. For the CDR3, the DNA is TGTGCCAGCAGCAGAGACGGGTACGAGCAGTACTTC. Combining the CDR3 with reference TRBV9 and TRBJ2-7 gives the whole variable domain DSGVTQTPKHLITATGQRVTLRCSPRSGDLSVYWYQQSLDQGLQFLIQYYNGEERAKGNILERFSAQQFPDLHSELNLSSLELGDSALYFCASSRDGYEQYFGPGTRLTVT.